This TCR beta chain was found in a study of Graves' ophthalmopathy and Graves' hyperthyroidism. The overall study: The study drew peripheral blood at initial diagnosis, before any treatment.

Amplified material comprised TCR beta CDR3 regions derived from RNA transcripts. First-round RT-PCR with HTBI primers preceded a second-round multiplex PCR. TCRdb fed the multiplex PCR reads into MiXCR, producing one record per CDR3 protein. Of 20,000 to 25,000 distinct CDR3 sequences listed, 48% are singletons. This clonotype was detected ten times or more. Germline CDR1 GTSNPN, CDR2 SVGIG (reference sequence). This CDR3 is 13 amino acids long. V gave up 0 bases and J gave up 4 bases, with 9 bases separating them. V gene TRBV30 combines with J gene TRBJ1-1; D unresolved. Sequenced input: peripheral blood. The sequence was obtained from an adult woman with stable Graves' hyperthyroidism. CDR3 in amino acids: CAWSVAGSTEAFF. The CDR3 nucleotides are TGTGCCTGGAGTGTAGCGGGGAGCACTGAAGCTTTCTTT.